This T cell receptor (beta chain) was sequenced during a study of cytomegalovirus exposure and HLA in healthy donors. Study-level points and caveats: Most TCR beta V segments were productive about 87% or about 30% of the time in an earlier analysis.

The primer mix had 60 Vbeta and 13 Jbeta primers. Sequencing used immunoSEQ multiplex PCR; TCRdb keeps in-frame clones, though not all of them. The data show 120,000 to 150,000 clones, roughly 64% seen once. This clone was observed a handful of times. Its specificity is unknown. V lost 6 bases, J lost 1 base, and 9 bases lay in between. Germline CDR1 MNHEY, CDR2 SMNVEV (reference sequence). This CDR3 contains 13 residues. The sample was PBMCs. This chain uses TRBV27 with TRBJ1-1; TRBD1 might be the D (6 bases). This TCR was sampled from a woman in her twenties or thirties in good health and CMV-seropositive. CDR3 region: CASRWTANTEAFF. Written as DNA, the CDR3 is TGTGCCAGCAGGTGGACAGCGAACACTGAAGCTTTCTTT.